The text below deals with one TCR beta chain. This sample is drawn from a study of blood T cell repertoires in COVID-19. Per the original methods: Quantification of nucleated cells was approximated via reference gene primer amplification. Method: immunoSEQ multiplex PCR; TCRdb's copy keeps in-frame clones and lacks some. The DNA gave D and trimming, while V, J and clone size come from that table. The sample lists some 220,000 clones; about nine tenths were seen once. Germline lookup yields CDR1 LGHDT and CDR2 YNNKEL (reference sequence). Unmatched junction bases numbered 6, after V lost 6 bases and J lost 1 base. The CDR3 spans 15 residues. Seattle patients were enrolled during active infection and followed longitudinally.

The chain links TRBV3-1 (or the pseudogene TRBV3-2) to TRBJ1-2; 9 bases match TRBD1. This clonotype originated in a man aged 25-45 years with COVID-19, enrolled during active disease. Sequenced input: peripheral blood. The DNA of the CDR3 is TGTGCCAGCAGGGCGGGACAGGGCTTTAACTATGGCTACACCTTC. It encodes CASRAGQGFNYGYTF.